These T cell receptor beta chains were read from a single sample in a study of blood T cell repertoires in COVID-19. Sequencing used immunoSEQ multiplex PCR; TCRdb keeps in-frame clones, though not all of them. Seen here are about 370,000 clones, nearly 90% observed once, and the top ten hold 5% to 8.5%. Sequencing was done on a sample of peripheral blood. Receptors were obtained from a man aged 18-30 years with active or convalescent COVID-19. The CDR3 runs from the conserved cysteine through the conserved F or W. The D gene is left open where the match is weak. Rows may omit the clone size; those that give it use once, few, many or a size class.

DNA	CDR3	size	V	J	D
TGTGCCAGCAACGGACAGACGAACACTGAAGCTTTCTTT	CASNGQTNTEAFF	.	TRBV3-1/TRBV3-2	TRBJ1-1	.
TGCAGCGTTGAAGGTTGGGCCGATGAAAAACTGTTTTTT	CSVEGWADEKLFF	.	TRBV29-1	TRBJ1-4	.
TGCGCCAGCAGCTCCTCCGCAGGTCCCGGGGAGCTGTTTTTT	CASSSSAGPGELFF	.	TRBV5-1	TRBJ2-2	.
TGTGCCAGTAGTAGAGGAAACTATGGCTACACCTTC	CASSRGNYGYTF	.	TRBV7-8	TRBJ1-2	.
TGTGCCAGCAGTTTTGGGGGAGGCGAGCAGTACTTC	CASSFGGGEQYF	once	TRBV12-3/TRBV12-4	TRBJ2-7	.
TGTGCCAGCAGCTTAGCGGGGGCCCGCTATGGCTACACCTTC	CASSLAGARYGYTF	.	TRBV7-2	TRBJ1-2	.
TGTGCCAGCAGTTTAGGCGGACTCTTCTCCTACGAGCAGTACTTC	CASSLGGLFSYEQYF	.	TRBV28	TRBJ2-7	.
TGTGCCAGCAGCTTAGCGCTAGTGGGGGCCTTCACAGATACGCAGTATTTT	CASSLALVGAFTDTQYF	.	TRBV11-1	TRBJ2-3	.
TGTGCCAGTAGTATAGATCTCACAGTTTTTTCCTACGAGCAGTACTTC	CASSIDLTVFSYEQYF	.	TRBV19	TRBJ2-7	.
TGTGCCAGCAGTACGGACATAAACAATGAGCAGTTCTTC	CASSTDINNEQFF	.	TRBV6-5	TRBJ2-1	.
TGTGCCACCAGTGATTCCGACAGATACTATGGCTACACCTTC	CATSDSDRYYGYTF	.	TRBV24-1	TRBJ1-2	.